The clone carrying this T cell receptor (beta chain) was counted a few times. The germline gene is not matched at one end of the junction; a read error may be the cause. This entry comes from a study of human T cells and chemical hapten exposure. Study-level information: Patients, largely female, had alopecia areata, totalis or universalis.

TCRdb analysed the RACE reads with MiXCR anew, one entry per CDR3 protein. The sample includes roughly 120,000 distinct CDR3 sequences, around 10% of them seen just once. The CDR3 covers 13 residues. Germline V gene sequence: CDR1 SQVTM, CDR2 ANQGSEA. Specified time point: patch test 1, 2 weeks after DPC sensitization. Regarding treatment: therapeutic diphenylcyclopropenone sensitization with weekly scalp DPC. The origin of this receptor is a woman in her forties or fifties with alopecia areata. Some clones in this sample may be carry-over from other donors' samples. The sequences come from whole blood, collected in connection with sensitization to the hapten diphenylcyclopropenone (DPC). This rearrangement joins TRBV29-1 to TRBJ2-3, with a tentative D call TRBD2 (5 bases). The CDR3 nucleotides are TGCAGCGTTGAAGATCGAGCCCTAGCCCTCGTTACCTTT. Amino acids: CSVEDRALALVTF.